This T cell receptor beta chain appears in the sequencing data of a study of blood T cell repertoires in COVID-19. Across the whole study: Italy, Spain and the United States were the sources of the convalescent and acute COVID-19 samples. In each case, the material was cDNA or gDNA derived from T cells, B-cell-depleted T cells, or PBMCs.

Source study methods: Estimates of nucleated cell counts were drawn from the amplification of reference gene primers. Clones were read by immunoSEQ multiplex PCR, and TCRdb kept only the in-frame ones, dropping some. That table gives V, J and clone size, and the DNA gave D and trimming. The profile covers 40,000 to 50,000 clones, with 70% to 90% appearing a single time and about 6.1% taken by the ten largest. The CDR3 loop spans 13 amino acids. V was clipped by 6 bases and J by 3 bases, with 12 bases between them. In germline, CDR1 is WSHSY, CDR2 SAAADI. This TCR derives from a human donor in a cohort sampled during active COVID-19. The chain employs TRBV10-2 and TRBJ2-7; possible D gene TRBD2, 6 bases. Sequenced material: peripheral blood. The CDR3 loop reads CASRAGTGYEQYF. As DNA, the CDR3 is TGCGCCAGCAGGGCCGGGACTGGCTACGAGCAGTACTTC.